The 23 T cell receptor beta chains below come from one sample, sequenced in a study of long-term antiretroviral therapy in people with HIV. The libraries were made with immunoSEQ v3.0 at survey level. Generated by immunoSEQ multiplex PCR, the TCRdb table keeps only in-frame clones and is missing some. The table includes tens of thousands of clones, roughly 78% detected once. Here the sequenced sample was unsorted PBMCs, taken 0.3 years after starting antiretroviral therapy. These receptors all come from a man in his forties or fifties with HIV.

V and J are TRBV7-9 and TRBJ1-1; D remains ambiguous. The germline CDR1 and CDR2 sequences are SEHNR and FQNEAQ (reference sequence). The V and J ends lost 5 bases and 1 base respectively, with 5 bases between them. This CDR3 contains 12 residues. As DNA, the CDR3 is TGTGCCAGCAGCCCGAAGAACACTGAAGCTTTCTTT. Translation: CASSPKNTEAFF. The full variable domain, completed using reference TRBV7-9 and TRBJ1-1, is DTGVSQNPRHKITKRGQNVTFRCDPISEHNRLYWYRQTLGQGPEFLTYFQNEAQLEKSRLLSDRFSAERPKGSFSTLEIQRTEQGDSAMYLCASSPKNTEAFFGQGTRLTVV.

This sequence joins TRBV7-3 and TRBJ2-1; no clear D. CDR1 SGHTA and CDR2 FQGTGA come from the germline V gene. This CDR3 contains 16 residues. V lost 3 bases to trimming and J lost 0 bases, with 12 bases between them. The CDR3 nucleotides are TGTGCCAGCAGCTTGGAGAGTTCGTTCTCCTACAATGAGCAGTTCTTC. The encoded protein is CASSLESSFSYNEQFF. Combining the CDR3 with reference TRBV7-3 and TRBJ2-1 gives the whole variable domain GAGVSQTPSNKVTEKGKYVELRCDPISGHTALYWYRQSLGQGPEFLIYFQGTGAADDSGLPNDRFFAVRPEGSVSTLKIQRTERGDSAVYLCASSLESSFSYNEQFFGPGTRLTVL.

V usage is TRBV9 and J usage is TRBJ2-2; TRBD1 agrees at 8 bases. The trim removed 6 bases at V and 1 base at J, leaving 8 bases unmatched. The CDR3 is 16 amino acids. The germline gives CDR1 SGDLS, CDR2 YYNGEE. CDR3 DNA: TGTGCCAGCAACCGGGACAGGATCATGAACACCGGGGAGCTGTTTTTT. Protein: CASNRDRIMNTGELFF.

The chain is built from TRBV19 and TRBJ2-3, with D possibly matching TRBD1 (6 bases). The V and J ends lost 5 bases and 1 base respectively, with 13 bases between them. This CDR3 has 15 amino acids. From germline, CDR1 is LNHDA and CDR2 SQIVND (reference sequence). The CDR3: CASSYRDIRTDTQYF. The DNA of the CDR3 is TGTGCCAGTAGTTACCGGGACATTCGCACAGATACGCAGTATTTT. The variable domain in full, with the rest retrieved from reference TRBV19 and TRBJ2-3, is DGGITQSPKYLFRKEGQNVTLSCEQNLNHDAMYWYRQDPGQGLRLIYYSQIVNDFQKGDIAEGYSVSREKKESFPLTVTSAQKNPTAFYLCASSYRDIRTDTQYFGPGTRLTVL.

The chain uses TRBV4-2 and TRBJ1-1, with unresolved D. The CDR3 covers 13 residues. Germline lookup yields CDR1 LGHNA and CDR2 YNFKEQ. Trimming removed 1 base at V and 2 bases at J, with 5 bases between. CDR3 in DNA: TGTGCCAGCAGCCAAGGGAAAAACACTGAAGCTTTCTTT. Translation gives CASSQGKNTEAFF.

V is TRBV4-3 and J is TRBJ1-2; tentative D call: TRBD1 (5 bases). The CDR3 spans 16 residues. Germline CDR1 and CDR2: LGHNA and YSLEER. The V gene lost 0 bases and the J gene lost 5 bases, with 16 bases spanning the gap. CDR3 nucleotide sequence: TGCGCCAGCAGCCAAGAGGGTCAGGGTAGTTTGTATGGCTACACCTTC. Translation: CASSQEGQGSLYGYTF.

The chain links TRBV29-1 to TRBJ1-1; D perhaps matches TRBD1 (6 bases). There are 13 residues in the CDR3. Germline V gene data show CDR1 as SQVTM and CDR2 as ANQGSEA. Trimming removed 7 bases at V and 0 bases at J, with 12 bases between. CDR3 sequence reads: CSARGGLNTEAFF. The CDR3 DNA reads TGCAGCGCCCGGGGGGGCCTGAACACTGAAGCTTTCTTT.

V gene TRBV28 combines with J gene TRBJ1-5, with 7 bases that match TRBD1. CDR1 is MDHEN, CDR2 SYDVKM, per germline. The CDR3 loop spans 15 amino acids. The V gene end was trimmed by 3 bases and the J gene end by 2 bases; junction bases not matched to a gene: 4. The CDR3 is CASSFPTGRNQPQHF. CDR3 DNA sequence: TGTGCCAGCAGTTTCCCGACAGGGCGCAATCAGCCCCAGCATTTT. Supplemented by reference TRBV28 and TRBJ1-5, the full variable domain reads DVKVTQSSRYLVKRTGEKVFLECVQDMDHENMFWYRQDPGLGLRLIYFSYDVKMKEKGDIPEGYSVSREKKERFSLILESASTNQTSMYLCASSFPTGRNQPQHFGDGTRLSIL.

J is TRBJ1-6 and V is TRBV5-4; D not certain. The CDR3 runs to 15 residues. Trimming removed 0 bases from V and 0 bases from J, with 4 bases in between. Germline CDR1 is SGHNT and CDR2 is YYREEE (reference sequence). The CDR3 bases are TGTGCCAGCAGCTTGGGCGGCTCCTATAATTCACCCCTCCACTTT. Translating it yields CASSLGGSYNSPLHF.

The rearrangement joins TRBV28 to TRBJ1-2; 8 bases agree with TRBD1. The junction had 11 bases not matched to a gene; V was cut back by 5 bases and J by 3 bases. This CDR3 is built from 16 residues. Germline V gene data show CDR1 as MDHEN and CDR2 as SYDVKM. The CDR3: CASSLGLGQGHYGYTF. The CDR3, as DNA: TGTGCCAGCAGTCTAGGGCTTGGACAGGGCCACTATGGCTACACCTTC.

The chain recombines TRBV5-1 with TRBJ2-7; the D is unclear. From germline, CDR1 is SGHRS and CDR2 YFSETQ. This CDR3 comprises 15 residues. V lost 3 bases to trimming and J lost 2 bases, with 15 bases between them. CDR3 in DNA: TGCGCCAGCAGCTCCCAGGCGCGAGCCACCTACGAGCAGTACTTC. It encodes CASSSQARATYEQYF.

This clone was seen a few times. This chain links TRBV9 with TRBJ2-7, with 9 positions matching TRBD1. Germline CDR1 is SGDLS and CDR2 is YYNGEE. This CDR3 has 16 amino acids. The V and J ends lost 4 bases and 5 bases, in that order; junction bases with no gene match: 13. The CDR3 region is CASSTEMGTGINEQYF. Here the CDR3 DNA reads TGTGCCAGCAGCACGGAGATGGGGACAGGGATCAACGAGCAGTACTTC.

The chain carries TRBV4-3 and TRBJ1-1; the D is unclear. This CDR3 has 14 residues. V lost 3 bases and J 0 bases, leaving 8 bases between the germline ends. Germline CDR1 and CDR2: LGHNA and YSLEER. The CDR3 DNA is TGCGCCAGCAGCCAGACCGTCTTGAACACTGAAGCTTTCTTT. Amino acid sequence: CASSQTVLNTEAFF.

This clone was observed a single time. V and J are TRBV11-2 and TRBJ2-1; TRBD2 matches 8 bases. CDR3 length equals 18 residues. The V gene's germline CDR1 is SGHAT and CDR2 FQNNGV. V dropped 5 bases and J dropped 4; count of bases not matched to a gene: 16. This chain's CDR3 is CASSQSGQRGLVYNEQFF. CDR3 sequence (DNA): TGTGCCAGCAGCCAAAGCGGCCAGCGGGGGCTCGTTTACAATGAGCAGTTCTTC.

This sequence joins TRBV28 and TRBJ2-2, with D possibly TRBD2 on 5 matching bases. Germline CDR1 and CDR2: MDHEN and SYDVKM. The V and J ends lost 5 bases and 4 bases respectively, with 11 bases between them. The CDR3 runs to 14 residues. CDR3 sequence: CASSLRALTGELFF. Written as DNA, the CDR3 is TGTGCCAGCAGTCTGAGGGCCCTCACCGGGGAGCTGTTTTTT.

CDR3 protein: CASSIRGRTDTQYF. For the CDR3, the DNA is TGTGCCAGTAGTATACGGGGACGCACAGATACGCAGTATTTT. This chain connects TRBV19 to TRBJ2-3; D might be TRBD1 or TRBD2, each matching 5 bases. The length of the CDR3 is 14 residues. Between the trimmed V and J ends, which lost 2 bases and 1 base, there was a span of 7 bases. In germline, CDR1 is LNHDA, CDR2 SQIVND (reference sequence).

The V gene is TRBV9, the J gene TRBJ2-7; 8 bases map to TRBD2. The germline CDR1 and CDR2 sequences are SGDLS and YYNGEE. The J segment lost 4 bases and the V segment lost 4 bases, leaving 4 bases of the junction unmatched. CDR3 length equals 13 residues. CDR3 sequence reads: CASSPGGPYEQYF. CDR3 DNA: TGTGCCAGCAGCCCGGGAGGGCCATACGAGCAGTACTTC.

CDR3 protein: CASSLAGSSYEQYF. The CDR3 nucleotides are TGTGCCAGCAGCTTAGCGGGCAGTTCCTACGAGCAGTACTTC. The chain employs TRBV7-8 and TRBJ2-7; D unclear. Deletions cut 0 bases from V and 1 base from J, with 7 bases between. This CDR3 comprises 14 residues. Germline CDR1 SGHVS, CDR2 FQNEAQ.

V gene TRBV7-9 combines with J gene TRBJ1-1; the match to TRBD1 covers 9 bases. There are 15 residues in the CDR3. V dropped 5 bases and J dropped 3; count of bases not matched to a gene: 7. Per germline, CDR1 SEHNR and CDR2 FQNEAQ (reference sequence). Here the CDR3 reads CASSTWTGVDTEAFF. The CDR3 bases are TGTGCCAGCAGCACATGGACAGGGGTAGACACTGAAGCTTTCTTT. Full variable domain (rest looked up from reference TRBV7-9 and TRBJ1-1): DTGVSQNPRHKITKRGQNVTFRCDPISEHNRLYWYRQTLGQGPEFLTYFQNEAQLEKSRLLSDRFSAERPKGSFSTLEIQRTEQGDSAMYLCASSTWTGVDTEAFFGQGTRLTVV.

V gene TRBV30 combines with J gene TRBJ2-7; 7 nucleotides match TRBD1. The CDR3 loop spans 13 amino acids. CDR1 is GTSNPN, CDR2 SVGIG, per germline (reference sequence). J was trimmed by 3 bases and V by 0 bases; bases with no gene match: 2. CDR3 sequence: CAWSVRQGYEQYF. CDR3 nucleotides: TGTGCCTGGAGTGTACGACAGGGCTACGAGCAGTACTTC.

The chain uses TRBV4-2 and TRBJ1-1; D may be TRBD1 (5 bases). This CDR3 is 13 amino acids long. V lost 1 base, J lost 6 bases, and 9 bases lay in between. CDR1 and CDR2 (germline): LGHNA, YNFKEQ. The CDR3 is CASSQAGVAEAFF. CDR3 nucleotides: TGTGCCAGCAGCCAAGCGGGGGTAGCTGAAGCTTTCTTT.

This clone showed up just once. The J gene is TRBJ1-1, the V gene TRBV5-6; TRBD1 agrees at 7 bases. CDR1 is SGHDT, CDR2 YYEEEE, per germline. The CDR3 consists of 15 residues. The V gene end was trimmed by 1 base and the J gene end by 5 bases; junction bases not matched to a gene: 8. CDR3: CASSLTDRAGTEAFF. In DNA form, the CDR3 reads TGTGCCAGCAGCTTGACAGACAGGGCGGGTACTGAAGCTTTCTTT.

This clone was counted between two and nine times. The V call is TRBV13, the J call TRBJ2-7; D call uncertain. This CDR3 has 14 amino acids. Trimming stripped 5 bases from V and 2 bases from J, with 13 bases between. Per germline, CDR1 PRHDT and CDR2 FYEKMQ (reference sequence). The CDR3 reads CASSLLGSTYEQYF. CDR3 nucleotide sequence: TGTGCCAGCAGCCTTCTGGGTTCCACCTACGAGCAGTACTTC.